The clone carrying this T cell receptor beta chain was observed a handful of times. Its matching antigen is unknown. This entry is derived from a study of blood T cells in healthy people across ages. Whole-study results and caveats: CMV status of donors was unknown, possibly confounding expanded clonotype changes.

Each donor gave approximately 9.7 milliliters of peripheral blood. Germline loops: CDR1 SEHNR, CDR2 FQNEAQ (reference sequence). J lost 4 bases, V lost 6 bases, and 5 bases had no gene match. The length of the CDR3 is 14 residues. Primers used in a second PCR of roughly 6 to 11 cycles were a sample-barcoded 5' primer and a J-beta primer mix. TCRdb ran MiXCR on the 5' RACE reads and lists one entry per CDR3 protein. Here the sample spans 730,000 or so distinct CDR3 sequences, approximately 40% being singletons. V and J are TRBV7-9 and TRBJ1-1; 10 nucleotides line up with TRBD1. This sequence was found in a man aged 80 or over in good health. Sequenced material: blood. Written as DNA, the CDR3 is TGTGCCAGCAGTAGGGGACAGGGGCCCACTGAAGCTTTCTTT. Protein sequence: CASSRGQGPTEAFF.